The sequence of this T cell receptor beta chain was determined in a study of blood T cell repertoires in COVID-19. Study information: Italy, Spain and the United States were the sources of the convalescent and acute COVID-19 samples. Nucleic acid was either cDNA or gDNA, and it came from T cells, B-cell-depleted T cells, or PBMCs.

The V segment lost 5 bases and the J segment 10 bases; nucleotides outside the gene matches: 6. This CDR3 contains 13 residues. Per the original methods: Amplified reference gene primers provided the basis for estimating nucleated cell counts. Assay used: immunoSEQ multiplex PCR; TCRdb lists only in-frame clones, some missing. V and J calls and clone size are copied from that table; D and trimming were computed from the DNA. This sample has approximately 41,000 clones, with more than 75% found just once. J is TRBJ2-1 and V is TRBV12-3 or TRBV12-4; 9 bases map to TRBD2. Sequenced sample: peripheral blood. This receptor was taken from a human donor in a cohort sampled during active COVID-19. The CDR3 region is CASSATSGKEQFF. In DNA form, the CDR3 reads TGTGCCAGCAGTGCGACTAGCGGCAAGGAGCAGTTCTTC.